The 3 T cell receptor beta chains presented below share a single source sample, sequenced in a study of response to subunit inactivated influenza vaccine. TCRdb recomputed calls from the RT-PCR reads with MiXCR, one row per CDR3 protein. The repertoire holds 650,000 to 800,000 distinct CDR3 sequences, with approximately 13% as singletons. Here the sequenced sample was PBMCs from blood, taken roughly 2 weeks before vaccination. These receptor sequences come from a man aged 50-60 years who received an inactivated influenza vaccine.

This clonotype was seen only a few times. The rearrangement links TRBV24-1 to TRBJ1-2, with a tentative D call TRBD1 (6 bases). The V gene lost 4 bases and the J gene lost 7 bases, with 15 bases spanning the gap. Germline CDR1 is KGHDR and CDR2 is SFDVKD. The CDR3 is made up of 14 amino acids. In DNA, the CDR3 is TGTGCCACCAGTGACGTCGACAGGATAAGTGGCTACACCTTC. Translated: CATSDVDRISGYTF.

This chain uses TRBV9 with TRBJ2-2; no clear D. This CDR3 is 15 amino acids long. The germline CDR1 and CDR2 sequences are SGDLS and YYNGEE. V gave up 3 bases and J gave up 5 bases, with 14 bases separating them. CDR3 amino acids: CASSAVGVRTGELFF. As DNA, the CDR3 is TGTGCCAGCAGCGCAGTTGGGGTGAGGACCGGGGAGCTGTTTTTT.

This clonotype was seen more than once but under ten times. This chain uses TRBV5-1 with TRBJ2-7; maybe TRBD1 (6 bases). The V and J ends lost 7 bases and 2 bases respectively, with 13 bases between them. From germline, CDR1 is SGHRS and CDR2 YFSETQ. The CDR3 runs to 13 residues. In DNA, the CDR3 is TGCGCCAGCCTTCTCGGACAGACCTACGAGCAGTACTTC. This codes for CASLLGQTYEQYF.